This T cell receptor (beta chain) was identified during a study of OX40 agonist ivuxolimab in advanced cancers. Turning to the study itself: With a range of 23 to 79, age averaged approximately 60 years, and 65% to 85% were male. Notes on the study in general: Patients who responded partially at 0.1-3.0 mg/kg showed clonal expansion ranking among the lowest.

Comments on this clone: Its antigen is undetermined.

The table came from immunoSEQ multiplex PCR; TCRdb's copy has only in-frame clones and leaves some out. Of about 68,000 clones in the sample, over 75% were seen once. The CDR3 spans 15 residues. From germline, CDR1 is MDHEN and CDR2 SYDVKM. V was trimmed by 7 bases and J by 2 bases, leaving 17 bases between them. This specimen consisted of CD4+ or CD8+ T cells sorted from blood, obtained in a trial of the OX40 agonist ivuxolimab. The genes are TRBV28 and TRBJ2-5, with no clear D. This TCR was sampled from an adult with an advanced solid tumor such as melanoma, head and neck, liver or kidney cancer. In nucleotides, the CDR3 is TGTGCCAGCAACTCCCCGTCCGTAATTCAAGAGACCCAGTACTTC. Translation: CASNSPSVIQETQYF.